A selection of T cell receptor beta chains follows, all from one sample in a study of CXCR3-negative and CXCR3-positive naive CD8 T cells. With the 5' RACE reads reprocessed, TCRdb shows one record per CDR3 protein and no DNA. The sample totals 100,000 to 150,000 distinct CDR3 sequences; its top ten clones hold just under 0.5%. Sequencing was performed on naive CXCR3- CD8+ T cells from blood. The source is a human donor in good health. Some clones in this sample may be carry-over from other donors' samples. Each CDR3 is given with its conserved first and last residue. Fields, in order: V gene, J gene, CDR3 protein.

v_gene: TRBV7-3
j_gene: TRBJ2-7
CDR3aa: CASSLTPGGGYEQYF

v_gene: TRBV19
j_gene: TRBJ1-1
CDR3aa: CASSVDITEAFF

v_gene: TRBV7-4
j_gene: TRBJ1-2
CDR3aa: CASRLQQRQSPQRGGYTF

v_gene: TRBV7-8
j_gene: TRBJ1-2
CDR3aa: CASSLVKTGTGPTEGGYTF

v_gene: TRBV14
j_gene: TRBJ2-3
CDR3aa: CASSQDKGLYEQYF

v_gene: TRBV10-3
j_gene: TRBJ2-2
CDR3aa: CAISEPGTGGTGELFF

v_gene: TRBV3-1
j_gene: TRBJ1-1
CDR3aa: CASSQPDVNTEAFF

v_gene: TRBV25-1
j_gene: TRBJ2-5
CDR3aa: CASSDWQKETQYF

v_gene: TRBV5-1
j_gene: TRBJ2-7
CDR3aa: CARRTSWYEQYF

v_gene: TRBV12-3/TRBV12-4
j_gene: TRBJ2-5
CDR3aa: CASSLARLASQETQYF

v_gene: TRBV28
j_gene: TRBJ2-5
CDR3aa: CASSLPQVAGRDQYF

v_gene: TRBV7-6
j_gene: TRBJ2-7
CDR3aa: CASSLTSGNYYEQYF

v_gene: TRBV29-1
j_gene: TRBJ1-1
CDR3aa: CSVDPWDRGFTEAFF

v_gene: TRBV4-3
j_gene: TRBJ2-6
CDR3aa: CASSQEGAGFDYSGANVLTF

v_gene: TRBV29-1
j_gene: TRBJ2-5
CDR3aa: CSVSEPQETQYF

v_gene: TRBV27
j_gene: TRBJ2-5
CDR3aa: CASRTDQGAGETQYF

v_gene: TRBV20-1
j_gene: TRBJ1-2
CDR3aa: CSARDETDNNYGYTF

v_gene: TRBV12-3/TRBV12-4
j_gene: TRBJ2-1
CDR3aa: CASSQSHRGAKGNEQFF

v_gene: TRBV4-1
j_gene: TRBJ1-2
CDR3aa: CASSQVGFGAQNYYGYTF

v_gene: TRBV29-1
j_gene: TRBJ2-2
CDR3aa: CSVLLADTGELFF

v_gene: TRBV15
j_gene: TRBJ1-5
CDR3aa: CATSRPPGPLGNRQPQHF

v_gene: TRBV11-2
j_gene: TRBJ2-6
CDR3aa: CASNEKGPSSGANVLTF

v_gene: TRBV7-6
j_gene: TRBJ2-1
CDR3aa: CASSSFIGGLTFGEQFF

v_gene: TRBV3-1
j_gene: TRBJ2-1
CDR3aa: CASSQESGLFYNEQFF

v_gene: TRBV11-2
j_gene: TRBJ2-7
CDR3aa: CASSLGTHSSYEQYF

v_gene: TRBV29-1
j_gene: TRBJ1-2
CDR3aa: CSVGDSNGYTF

v_gene: TRBV30
j_gene: TRBJ2-3
CDR3aa: CAWSVTSTDTQYF

v_gene: TRBV6-1
j_gene: TRBJ2-3
CDR3aa: CASSPSGLAADTQYF

v_gene: TRBV16
j_gene: TRBJ1-1
CDR3aa: CASSQGQGWGTEAFF

v_gene: TRBV5-6
j_gene: TRBJ2-1
CDR3aa: CASSLALSAGGSYNEQFF

v_gene: TRBV29-1
j_gene: TRBJ2-2
CDR3aa: CSVGRDGNTGELFF

v_gene: TRBV29-1
j_gene: TRBJ1-1
CDR3aa: CSAQTLTEAFF

v_gene: TRBV5-6
j_gene: TRBJ2-7
CDR3aa: CASSLGAGRVREQYF

v_gene: TRBV4-1
j_gene: TRBJ1-5
CDR3aa: CASRITGGDSNQPQHF

v_gene: TRBV9
j_gene: TRBJ2-1
CDR3aa: CASSVAGTSYNEQFF

v_gene: TRBV5-4
j_gene: TRBJ2-7
CDR3aa: CASSKGATYEQYF

v_gene: TRBV7-7
j_gene: TRBJ2-2
CDR3aa: CASSSSPWTGNTGELFF

v_gene: TRBV12-3/TRBV12-4
j_gene: TRBJ2-2
CDR3aa: CASSLTLKTNTGELFF

v_gene: TRBV27
j_gene: TRBJ2-2
CDR3aa: CASSNPLTETLNTGELFF

v_gene: TRBV2
j_gene: TRBJ1-1
CDR3aa: CASSESGPGWTEAFF